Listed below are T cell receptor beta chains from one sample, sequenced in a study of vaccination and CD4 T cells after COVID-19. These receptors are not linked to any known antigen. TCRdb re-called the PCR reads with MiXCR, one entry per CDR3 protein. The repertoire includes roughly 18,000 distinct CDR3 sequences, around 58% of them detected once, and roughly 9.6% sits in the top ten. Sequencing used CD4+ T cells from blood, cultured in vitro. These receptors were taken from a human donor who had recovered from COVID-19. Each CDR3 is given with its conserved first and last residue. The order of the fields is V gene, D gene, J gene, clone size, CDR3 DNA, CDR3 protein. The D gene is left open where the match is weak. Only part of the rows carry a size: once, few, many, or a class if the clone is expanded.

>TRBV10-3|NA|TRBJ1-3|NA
TGTGCCACCCAGGGCCAGTATGGAAACACCATATATTTT
CATQGQYGNTIYF
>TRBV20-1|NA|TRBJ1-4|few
TGCAGTGCCGTCGAGGACGAAAAACTGTTTTTT
CSAVEDEKLFF
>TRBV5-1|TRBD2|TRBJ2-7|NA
TGCGCCAGCAGCCCAAGCCCTAGCGGGAGTAAGTACGAGCAGTACTTC
CASSPSPSGSKYEQYF
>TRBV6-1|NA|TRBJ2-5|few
TGTGCCAGCAAAACATCCAGGGAGACCCAGTACTTC
CASKTSRETQYF
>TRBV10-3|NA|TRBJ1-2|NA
TGTGCCATCAGCAAGGAATGGGGCAACTATGGCTACACCTTC
CAISKEWGNYGYTF
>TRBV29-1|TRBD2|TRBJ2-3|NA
TGCAGCGTTCAAGGGGGCGCGGGTAGCGGGAGTAGCGGAGATACGCAGTATTTT
CSVQGGAGSGSSGDTQYF
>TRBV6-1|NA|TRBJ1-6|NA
TGTGCCAGCAAATCCGGGAGCTCACCCCTCCACTTT
CASKSGSSPLHF
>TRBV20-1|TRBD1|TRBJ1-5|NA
TGCAGTGCGACACAGGGGATGGGGCAGCCCCAGCATTTT
CSATQGMGQPQHF
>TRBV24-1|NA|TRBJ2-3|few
TGTGCCACCAGTGATCTGACAACTGGGGAGTATTTT
CATSDLTTGEYF
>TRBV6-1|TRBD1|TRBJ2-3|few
TGTGCCAGCAGTCAACAGGGGGCGCTGGATACGCAGTATTTT
CASSQQGALDTQYF
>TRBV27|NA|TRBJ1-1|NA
TGTGCCAGCAGTTTGGCGGGCTGGTACACTGAAGCTTTCTTT
CASSLAGWYTEAFF
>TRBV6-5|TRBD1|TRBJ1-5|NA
TGTGCCAGCAGTTTCGACAGGGGCAATCAGCCCCAGCATTTT
CASSFDRGNQPQHF
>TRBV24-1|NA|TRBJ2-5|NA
TGTGCCACCAGTGACACGGGGACTGGCCAAGAGACCCAGTACTTC
CATSDTGTGQETQYF
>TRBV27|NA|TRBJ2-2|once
TGTGCCAGCAGTTCCTCACAGCCCACCGGGGAGCTGTTTTTT
CASSSSQPTGELFF
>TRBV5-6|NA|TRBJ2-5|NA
TGTGCCAGCAGCTGGAGGGGACAGGAGACCCAGTACTTC
CASSWRGQETQYF
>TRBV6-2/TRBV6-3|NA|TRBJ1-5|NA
TGTGCCAGCAGTCGGACGGAAAGCAATCAGCCCCAGCATTTT
CASSRTESNQPQHF
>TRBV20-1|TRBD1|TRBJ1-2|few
TGCAGTGCGGGAGCACAGGGGGTGGCCGTCTATGGCTACACCTTC
CSAGAQGVAVYGYTF
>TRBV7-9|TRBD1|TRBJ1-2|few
TGTGCCAGCAGACCTACAGGGGACTATGGCTACACCTTC
CASRPTGDYGYTF
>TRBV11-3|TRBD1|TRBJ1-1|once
TGTGCCAGCAGATCTGACAGGGGCTCTGAAGCTTTCTTT
CASRSDRGSEAFF
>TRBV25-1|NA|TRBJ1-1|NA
TGTGCCAGCAGTTACTCAGGGACGGTGAACACTGAAGCTTTCTTT
CASSYSGTVNTEAFF
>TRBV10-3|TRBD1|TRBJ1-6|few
TGTGCCATCAGTGGGACAGGGGGAAATTCACCCCTCCACTTT
CAISGTGGNSPLHF
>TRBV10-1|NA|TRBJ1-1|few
TGCGCCAGCAGTGAGAGTCTGGGAAGGGGACGGACTGAAGCTTTCTTT
CASSESLGRGRTEAFF
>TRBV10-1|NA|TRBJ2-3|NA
TGCGCCAGCAGTGGCCAGGGGACAAAAAGAAAGGGAGCAGATACGCAGTATTTT
CASSGQGTKRKGADTQYF
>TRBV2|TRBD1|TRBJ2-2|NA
TGTGCCAGCAGTGAAGCTACGACAGGGGGCGGCGGGGAGCTGTTTTTT
CASSEATTGGGGELFF
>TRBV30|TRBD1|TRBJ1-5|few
TGTGCCTGGAGTCCGGGACAGGTCAACCAGCCCCAGCATTTT
CAWSPGQVNQPQHF
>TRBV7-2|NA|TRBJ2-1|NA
TGTGCCAGCAGCTTAGCGGGAATGAGCTCCTACAATGAGCAGTTCTTC
CASSLAGMSSYNEQFF
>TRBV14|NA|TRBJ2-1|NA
TGTGCCAGCAGCCTTAAGCCAGGGATGGGGGGGCACAATGAGCAGTTCTTC
CASSLKPGMGGHNEQFF
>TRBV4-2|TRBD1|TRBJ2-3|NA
TGTGCCAGCAGCCAGAGACAGGGGGCGCGGGATACGCAGTATTTT
CASSQRQGARDTQYF
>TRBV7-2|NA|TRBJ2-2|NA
TGTGCCAGCAGCTCCACCGGACAGAACACCGGGGAGCTGTTTTTT
CASSSTGQNTGELFF
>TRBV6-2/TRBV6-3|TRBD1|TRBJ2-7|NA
TGTGCCAGCAACACGGGACAGCCCTCCTACGAGCAGTACTTC
CASNTGQPSYEQYF
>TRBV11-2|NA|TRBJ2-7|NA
TGCGCCAGCAGCGACTCGGGGCGGGAGCAGTACTTC
CASSDSGREQYF
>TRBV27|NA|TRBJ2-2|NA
TGTGCCAGCAGCATACAGGGTACCGGGGAGCTGTTTTTT
CASSIQGTGELFF
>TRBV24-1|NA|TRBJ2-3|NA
TGTGCCACCAGTGATTTACTCGACCGCACAGATACGCAGTATTTT
CATSDLLDRTDTQYF
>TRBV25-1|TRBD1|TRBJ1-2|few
TGTGCCAGCAGTGATTACCCCGGGACAGGCACCTTTGGCTACACCTTC
CASSDYPGTGTFGYTF
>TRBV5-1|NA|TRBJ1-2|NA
TGCGCCAGCAGCTTGGACATGAGCGACGACGGCTACACCTTC
CASSLDMSDDGYTF
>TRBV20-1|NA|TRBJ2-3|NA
TGCAGTGCTAGAGATCAAACAGATACGCAGTATTTT
CSARDQTDTQYF
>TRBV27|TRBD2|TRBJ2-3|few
TGTGCCAGCAGTTTCACCTGGACTAGCGGGAGGGCTTGGGATACGCAGTATTTT
CASSFTWTSGRAWDTQYF
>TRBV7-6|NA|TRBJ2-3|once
TGTGCCAGCAGCTTAGGAGCCCAGGGTGGTACAAATACGCAGTATTTT
CASSLGAQGGTNTQYF
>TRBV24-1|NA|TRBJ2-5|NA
TGTGCCACCAGTGAAGGCGGCCGGGAGACCCAGTACTTC
CATSEGGRETQYF
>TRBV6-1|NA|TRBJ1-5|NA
TGTGCCAGCAGTGAAATAAGGTGGAGCAATCAGCCCCAGCATTTT
CASSEIRWSNQPQHF
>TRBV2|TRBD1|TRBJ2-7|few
TGTGCCAGCAGGGGACAGGGGCGACTGGGGGAGCAGTACTTC
CASRGQGRLGEQYF